These 2 T cell receptor beta chains were all obtained from the same sample, sequenced in a study of a mutant IDH1 vaccine in newly diagnosed glioma. Time point here: week 11, during vaccination. The investigators gave 300 ug of mutant IDH1 20-mer peptide in each vaccine dose, together with topical imiquimod. The assay was immunoSEQ multiplex PCR, and TCRdb's table has in-frame clones only and misses some. The profile covers about 66,000 clones, with approximately 80% appearing a single time and 3.6% taken by the ten largest. These receptors' antigens are unknown. The sample here was PBMCs, taken from a glioma patient whose treatment included an IDH1 peptide vaccine. These receptors were collected from a man between 25 and 39 years old with glioma.

The CDR3 region is CASIYPGATEAFF. Here the CDR3 DNA reads TGTGCCAGTATTTACCCCGGGGCCACTGAAGCTTTCTTT. The chain links TRBV19 to TRBJ1-1, with D possibly being TRBD1 (5 bases). CDR3 size: 13 residues. The V and J ends lost 7 bases and 4 bases respectively, with 13 bases between them. Germline V gene lookup returns CDR1 LNHDA and CDR2 SQIVND (reference sequence).

The count of this clone is one. This rearrangement joins TRBV2 to TRBJ2-7; a weak D match, TRBD1 (6 bases). The CDR3 contains 16 residues. Germline V CDR1 and CDR2: SNHLY, FYNNEI. V shed 1 base and J shed 0 bases, with 13 bases lying between them. The CDR3 loop is CASSEEGHASSYEQYF. In DNA form, the CDR3 reads TGTGCCAGCAGTGAAGAGGGACACGCAAGCTCCTACGAGCAGTACTTC.